Presented here are 28 T cell receptor beta chains from one specimen sequenced in a study of shared clonotypes between healthy human individuals. The assay was immunoSEQ multiplex PCR, and TCRdb's table has in-frame clones only and misses some. The sample holds hundreds of thousands of clones, about 80% seen once. Sequenced input: memory CD4+ T cells sorted from blood. Noted subset: CD45RA-negative fraction. The receptors shown here come from a woman in her twenties or thirties in good health.

This chain uses TRBV6-5 with TRBJ2-1, with TRBD2 identical over 12 bases. CDR3 length: 14 residues. Germline V gene lookup returns CDR1 MNHEY and CDR2 SVGAGI. The junction had 2 bases not matched to a gene; V was cut back by 6 bases and J by 5 bases. DNA of the CDR3: TGTGCCAGCAGCCGACTAGCGGGAGACAATGAGCAGTTCTTC. Translation: CASSRLAGDNEQFF.

This chain joins TRBV29-1 and TRBJ2-3, with 11 positions matching TRBD2. With V trimmed by 6 bases and J by 1 base, 12 bases remained unmatched. The CDR3 is 17 residues long. Germline V lookup: CDR1 SQVTM, CDR2 ANQGSEA. CDR3 residues: CSVPTTSGIQGTDTQYF. The CDR3 nucleotides read TGCAGCGTCCCCACGACTAGCGGGATTCAAGGCACAGATACGCAGTATTTT.

This clone was recorded a few times. The chain links TRBV6-6 to TRBJ2-7; D unclear. Germline CDR1 reads MNHNY; CDR2 reads SVGAGI (reference sequence). V lost 6 bases to trimming and J lost 0 bases, with 12 bases between them. This CDR3 has 14 residues. The CDR3 spells CASSPDLSSYEQYF. CDR3 DNA: TGTGCCAGCAGCCCGGACCTGAGCTCCTACGAGCAGTACTTC.

This clone was recorded only once. This chain connects TRBV15 to TRBJ2-3; 11 bases match TRBD2. Germline V CDR1 and CDR2: LNHNV, YYDKDF (reference sequence). This CDR3 comprises 15 residues. The ends lost 3 bases at V and 3 bases at J; junction bases unmatched: 2. The CDR3 is CATSSGTSGTDTQYF. The CDR3 nucleotides read TGTGCCACCAGCAGCGGGACTAGCGGTACAGATACGCAGTATTTT. Supplemented by reference TRBV15 and TRBJ2-3, the full variable domain reads DAMVIQNPRYQVTQFGKPVTLSCSQTLNHNVMYWYQQKSSQAPKLLFHYYDKDFNNEADTPDNFQSRRPNTSFCFLDIRSPGLGDTAMYLCATSSGTSGTDTQYFGPGTRLTVL.

V and J are TRBV5-1 and TRBJ2-1, with D possibly being TRBD1 (5 bases). This CDR3 region has 14 residues. Germline CDR1 reads SGHRS; CDR2 reads YFSETQ. Deletions cut 6 bases from V and 2 bases from J, with 12 bases between. The CDR3 DNA reads TGCGCCAGCAACGCCCAGGGTCCCTACAATGAGCAGTTCTTC. Protein sequence: CASNAQGPYNEQFF.

On this clone itself: At one end the junction does not follow the germline gene, possibly because of a read error. The genes are TRBV5-1 and TRBJ2-5; 9 nucleotides agree with TRBD1. CDR1 and CDR2 (germline): SGHRS, YFSETQ. The CDR3 length is 12 residues. This CDR3 reads CASSLQQGAGDF. CDR3 in DNA: TGCGCCAGCAGCTTGCAACAGGGGGCCGGGGACTTC.

V and J are TRBV7-9 and TRBJ2-1, with 9 bases identical to TRBD2. The CDR3 has 15 residues. CDR1 is SEHNR and CDR2 is FQNEAQ in the germline V gene (reference sequence). Trimming cost V 3 bases and J 8 bases; bases outside gene matches: 8. The chain's CDR3 is CASSFRSGSRYEQFF. The CDR3 region has the DNA TGTGCCAGCAGCTTCCGTAGCGGGAGTAGGTATGAGCAGTTCTTC. The variable domain in full, completed from reference TRBV7-9 and TRBJ2-1, reads DTGVSQNPRHKITKRGQNVTFRCDPISEHNRLYWYRQTLGQGPEFLTYFQNEAQLEKSRLLSDRFSAERPKGSFSTLEIQRTEQGDSAMYLCASSFRSGSRYEQFFGPGTRLTVL.

This clone was counted between two and nine times. The CDR3 here is CAWARDRGRDEQYF. The CDR3 DNA is TGTGCCTGGGCCCGGGACAGGGGGAGGGACGAGCAGTACTTC. The chain is built from TRBV30 and TRBJ2-7; 11 nucleotides agree with TRBD1. In germline, CDR1 is GTSNPN, CDR2 SVGIG (reference sequence). The CDR3 is 14 residues long. V shed 5 bases and J 5 bases; nucleotides not matched to a gene: 8.

The chain is built from TRBV5-1 and TRBJ1-1; D may be TRBD1 (5 bases). This CDR3 has 14 amino acids. The germline CDR1 and CDR2 sequences are SGHRS and YFSETQ. Deletions cut 0 bases from V and 3 bases from J, with 9 bases between. CDR3 protein: CASSLAGEDTEAFF. The CDR3 DNA reads as TGCGCCAGCAGCTTGGCGGGGGAGGACACTGAAGCTTTCTTT.

V and J are TRBV19 and TRBJ1-2; D is uncertain. This CDR3 region has 15 residues. Germline loops: CDR1 LNHDA, CDR2 SQIVND (reference sequence). The V end lost 7 bases, the J end lost 0 bases, and 15 bases lay between the germline ends. This CDR3 is CASTPAGSANYGYTF. Here the CDR3 DNA reads TGTGCCAGTACCCCGGCGGGCAGTGCTAACTATGGCTACACCTTC.

The chain links TRBV10-3 to TRBJ2-7, with 7 bases lining up with TRBD2. This CDR3 comprises 14 residues. The junction had 8 bases not matched to a gene; V was cut back by 2 bases and J by 7 bases. CDR1 is ENHRY, CDR2 SYGVKD, per germline. In nucleotides, the CDR3 is TGTGCCATCAGTGAGCGGGACTACCTTGATGAGCAGTACTTC. This encodes CAISERDYLDEQYF.

The chain has TRBV5-1 and TRBJ2-7, with D possibly being TRBD1 (5 bases). This CDR3 contains 15 residues. V was trimmed by 5 bases and J by 2 bases, leaving 17 bases between them. Germline CDR1 and CDR2: SGHRS and YFSETQ. CDR3: CASRLGQVQTYEQYF. CDR3 DNA: TGCGCCAGCAGACTCGGACAAGTCCAGACCTACGAGCAGTACTTC.

The rearrangement uses TRBV28 and TRBJ2-1; D not resolved. V lost 8 bases and J 3 bases, leaving 5 bases between the germline ends. CDR1 is MDHEN and CDR2 is SYDVKM in the germline V gene. This CDR3 comprises 11 residues. Written as DNA, the CDR3 is TGTGCCAGCGGTCTCTACAATGAGCAGTTCTTC. Translation gives CASGLYNEQFF.

This clone was detected once. This chain joins TRBV6-6 and TRBJ2-7; possibly TRBD1 for D (6 bases). In germline, CDR1 is MNHNY, CDR2 SVGAGI (reference sequence). V shed 7 bases and J shed 3 bases, with 13 bases lying between them. The CDR3 extends over 13 amino acids. The CDR3 region is CASTGTNIYEQYF. DNA of the CDR3: TGTGCCAGCACCGGGACAAATATCTACGAGCAGTACTTC.

The chain recombines TRBV10-3 with TRBJ1-4; D is ambiguous. Germline CDR1 and CDR2: ENHRY and SYGVKD. Trimming removed 3 bases at V and 0 bases at J, with 11 bases between. This CDR3 spans 16 amino acids. The CDR3 sequence is CAISDGSGATNEKLFF. The CDR3 DNA reads as TGTGCCATCAGTGACGGGAGTGGAGCAACTAATGAAAAACTGTTTTTT.

Ten or more counts support this clone. This chain connects TRBV11-2 to TRBJ1-1; 7 positions agree with TRBD1. The CDR3 loop spans 14 amino acids. The germline gives CDR1 SGHAT, CDR2 FQNNGV. V was clipped by 5 bases and J by 4 bases; unmatched bases: 7. The CDR3 loop reads CASSRGQNPTEAFF. The CDR3 coding sequence is TGTGCCAGCAGCCGGGGACAGAATCCCACTGAAGCTTTCTTT.

About this clone itself: The same CDR3 can be traced to other DNA sequences in this sample. V gene TRBV7-3 combines with J gene TRBJ1-1; 7 bases map to TRBD1. Germline V gives CDR1 SGHTA, CDR2 FQGTGA. The CDR3 sequence is 13 residues long. V was clipped by 6 bases and J by 3 bases; unmatched bases: 4. CDR3 in amino acids: CASSRQGDTEAFF. The CDR3 nucleotides are TGTGCCAGCAGTAGACAGGGTGACACTGAAGCTTTCTTT.

This chain joins TRBV19 and TRBJ2-1; D possibly matches TRBD1 or TRBD2 (7 bases each). The CDR3 length is 14 residues. Looked up from germline, CDR1 is LNHDA and CDR2 is SQIVND (reference sequence). Trimming pared 9 bases from V and 6 bases from J, leaving 18 bases between. CDR3 region: CARPGGGSGNEQFF. DNA for the CDR3: TGTGCCAGACCAGGGGGGGGCAGCGGCAATGAGCAGTTCTTC.

The CDR3 region is CASSPGSGASYEQYF. The CDR3 DNA sequence: TGCGCCAGCAGCCCGGGGTCAGGAGCATCCTACGAGCAGTACTTC. The chain carries TRBV5-1 and TRBJ2-7, with D perhaps matching TRBD2 (5 bases). The CDR3 sequence is 15 residues long. The germline gives CDR1 SGHRS, CDR2 YFSETQ. V was trimmed by 4 bases and J by 1 base, leaving 15 bases between them.

The chain combines TRBV2 with TRBJ2-1, with 11 bases aligning to TRBD2. After removal of 6 bases from V and 4 bases from J, the junction contained 5 bases not matched to a gene. CDR3 length: 15 residues. CDR1 and CDR2 (germline): SNHLY, FYNNEI. CDR3 loop: CASRAGTSGYNEQFF. CDR3 coding DNA: TGTGCCAGCAGAGCCGGGACTAGCGGATACAATGAGCAGTTCTTC.

The chain has TRBV28 and TRBJ2-2; 11 bases agree with TRBD2. The V and J ends lost 7 bases and 4 bases, in that order; junction bases with no gene match: 5. The CDR3 is 15 residues long. In germline, CDR1 is MDHEN, CDR2 SYDVKM. CDR3 nucleotide sequence: TGTGCCAGCACGACTAGCGGGAAGGTCACCGGGGAGCTGTTTTTT. This sequence encodes CASTTSGKVTGELFF.

The chain has TRBV25-1 and TRBJ1-1, with 8 bases matching TRBD1. CDR3 length: 14 residues. The germline gives CDR1 MGHDK, CDR2 SYGVNS. Unmatched junction bases numbered 3, after V lost 2 bases and J lost 4 bases. CDR3 residues: CASSETRGPTEAFF. DNA for the CDR3: TGTGCCAGCAGTGAAACCAGGGGGCCCACTGAAGCTTTCTTT.

The V gene is TRBV27, the J gene TRBJ1-3, with no clear D. Between the trimmed V and J ends, which lost 3 bases and 2 bases, there was a span of 5 bases. The CDR3 sequence is 13 residues long. Germline CDR1 MNHEY, CDR2 SMNVEV (reference sequence). The CDR3 spells CASSFSTGNTIYF. As DNA, the CDR3 is TGTGCCAGCAGTTTCAGCACTGGAAACACCATATATTTT.

The J gene is TRBJ1-1, the V gene TRBV13, with D maybe TRBD1 (5 bases). V lost 6 bases and J 5 bases, leaving 19 bases between the germline ends. CDR1 and CDR2 from the germline V gene are PRHDT and FYEKMQ (reference sequence). The CDR3 is made up of 15 amino acids. The CDR3 protein is CASSERAGQGTEAFF. CDR3 nucleotides: TGTGCCAGCAGTGAACGGGCTGGGCAGGGAACTGAAGCTTTCTTT. Combining the CDR3 with reference TRBV13 and TRBJ1-1 gives the whole variable domain AAGVIQSPRHLIKEKRETATLKCYPIPRHDTVYWYQQGPGQDPQFLISFYEKMQSDKGSIPDRFSAQQFSDYHSELNMSSLELGDSALYFCASSERAGQGTEAFFGQGTRLTVV.

The V and J genes are TRBV7-6 and TRBJ2-1; 11 nucleotides align to TRBD2. The germline CDR1 and CDR2 sequences are SGHVS and FNYEAQ. The CDR3 has 16 residues. The V gene end was trimmed by 5 bases and the J gene end by 4 bases; junction bases not matched to a gene: 7. The CDR3 reads CASSPRGTSGYNEQFF. CDR3 coding DNA: TGTGCCAGCAGCCCACGGGGGACTAGCGGATACAATGAGCAGTTCTTC.

J is TRBJ1-1 and V is TRBV28; 12 bases are shared with TRBD1. This CDR3 is 16 amino acids long. After removal of 4 bases from V and 4 bases from J, the junction contained 7 bases not matched to a gene. Germline assignment: CDR1 MDHEN and CDR2 SYDVKM. The CDR3 bases are TGTGCCAGCAGTTCATCCCCGGGACAGGGGGCCACTGAAGCTTTCTTT. Its protein is CASSSSPGQGATEAFF. The full variable domain, in which reference TRBV28 and TRBJ1-1 provide the parts outside the CDR3, is DVKVTQSSRYLVKRTGEKVFLECVQDMDHENMFWYRQDPGLGLRLIYFSYDVKMKEKGDIPEGYSVSREKKERFSLILESASTNQTSMYLCASSSSPGQGATEAFFGQGTRLTVV.

As regards this clone: A read error may explain this, as a much larger clone is one base away. The rearrangement links TRBV2 to TRBJ1-2, with D perhaps matching TRBD1 (6 bases). From germline, CDR1 is SNHLY and CDR2 FYNNEI. This CDR3 contains 10 residues. V shed 7 bases and J shed 6 bases, with 6 bases lying between them. CDR3 DNA sequence: TGTGCCAGCAAGGGGGATGGCTACACCTTC. It is translated as CASKGDGYTF.

The chain employs TRBV7-9 and TRBJ1-1; the D gene is possibly TRBD1 (6 bases). The CDR3 sequence is 15 residues long. Per the germline V gene, CDR1 is SEHNR and CDR2 is FQNEAQ (reference sequence). The V gene lost 7 bases and the J gene lost 8 bases, with 23 bases spanning the gap. The CDR3 protein is CASTHTNRERGEAFF. DNA of the CDR3: TGTGCCAGCACCCATACAAACAGGGAAAGGGGAGAAGCTTTCTTT. Full variable domain (rest looked up from reference TRBV7-9 and TRBJ1-1): DTGVSQNPRHKITKRGQNVTFRCDPISEHNRLYWYRQTLGQGPEFLTYFQNEAQLEKSRLLSDRFSAERPKGSFSTLEIQRTEQGDSAMYLCASTHTNRERGEAFFGQGTRLTVV.